Below are 21 T cell receptor beta chains sequenced from a single sample in a study of blood T cells in healthy people across ages. Together with a sample-barcoded 5' primer, a J-beta primer mix was included in a second PCR lasting about 6 to 12 cycles. TCRdb re-called the 5' RACE reads with MiXCR, one entry per CDR3 protein. This sample yields hundreds of thousands of distinct CDR3 sequences, of which around 48% are seen a single time; under 30% belongs to the top ten. The sample taken for sequencing was blood. The receptors derive from a man older than 75 in good health.

The chain has TRBV20-1 and TRBJ2-3; 7 positions match TRBD2. The length of the CDR3 is 15 residues. The V gene's germline CDR1 is DFQATT and CDR2 SNEGSKA (reference sequence). V lost 4 bases to trimming and J lost 1 base; unmatched junction nucleotides: 8. This CDR3 is CSANTGLGGTDTQYF. In DNA form, the CDR3 reads TGCAGTGCTAACACCGGACTAGGGGGCACAGATACGCAGTATTTT.

This clonotype was found a few times. This may come from a read error, since a much larger clone is one base off. The chain has TRBV6-6 and TRBJ1-2; TRBD1 aligns across 8 bases. The V and J ends lost 0 bases and 7 bases, in that order; junction bases with no gene match: 4. From germline, CDR1 is MNHNY and CDR2 SVGAGI (reference sequence). The CDR3 covers 14 residues. This CDR3 reads CASSYSTGDSGYTF. In nucleotides, the CDR3 is TGTGCCAGCAGTTACTCGACAGGGGACTCTGGCTACACCTTC.

The chain joins TRBV20-1 to TRBJ1-2, with D possibly matching TRBD1 (5 bases). CDR3 length equals 15 residues. Trimming left V 1 base short and J 4 bases short, with 16 bases between. Germline CDR1 is DFQATT and CDR2 is SNEGSKA (reference sequence). In DNA, the CDR3 is TGCAGTGCTAGAGGGGACGGGGCTCCCATCTATGGCTACACCTTC. Its protein is CSARGDGAPIYGYTF.

This clonotype has more than one count but fewer than ten. The gene calls are TRBV4-2 and TRBJ1-1, with a weak D call TRBD1 (5 bases). The CDR3 covers 15 residues. Trimming took 0 bases from V and 0 from J, leaving 8 bases between them. Germline V lookup: CDR1 LGHNA, CDR2 YNFKEQ. The CDR3 DNA sequence: TGTGCCAGCAGCCAAGAACAGGAGTTGAACACTGAAGCTTTCTTT. Its protein is CASSQEQELNTEAFF.

This clonotype was recorded a few times. The genes are TRBV27 and TRBJ1-2; D is uncertain. Trimming removed 4 bases at V and 0 bases at J, with 15 bases between. CDR1 and CDR2 from the germline V gene are MNHEY and SMNVEV (reference sequence). The CDR3 length is 16 residues. CDR3 in DNA: TGTGCCAGCAGTTCCTCCGGGTCGATCTCTAACTATGGCTACACCTTC. Translated: CASSSSGSISNYGYTF.

This clonotype was counted only a few times. V and J are TRBV5-1 and TRBJ2-4; D may be TRBD2 (7 bases). The V end was cut by 6 bases, the J end by 13 bases, with 26 bases between. This CDR3 is built from 15 residues. CDR1 and CDR2 from the germline V gene are SGHRS and YFSETQ. This chain's CDR3 is CASTSDSGTPGEQYF. DNA of the CDR3: TGCGCCAGCACTTCGGACAGCGGGACCCCTGGAGAGCAGTACTTC.

This chain links TRBV4-3 with TRBJ2-1, with TRBD1 matching over 9 bases. This CDR3 has 15 amino acids. The V and J ends lost 0 bases and 7 bases, in that order; junction bases with no gene match: 4. Germline assignment: CDR1 LGHNA and CDR2 YSLEER. The CDR3 DNA sequence: TGCGCCAGCAGCCAAGATGTGACAGGGGGGAATGAGCAGTTCTTC. It yields the protein CASSQDVTGGNEQFF.

A few counts support this clonotype. The chain combines TRBV7-2 with TRBJ2-1, with TRBD2 matching 8 bases. The CDR3 spans 20 residues. Unmatched junction bases numbered 17, after V lost 0 bases and J lost 4 bases. Germline assignment: CDR1 SGHTA and CDR2 FQGNSA. This CDR3 reads CASSLAWPGTSKKIYNEQFF. The CDR3 coding sequence is TGTGCCAGCAGCTTAGCGTGGCCCGGGACTAGTAAAAAAATTTACAATGAGCAGTTCTTC.

Points on this clonotype: One junction end disagrees with the germline gene, perhaps due to a read error. The V gene is TRBV20-1, the J gene TRBJ2-1, with D unclear. Germline V gene data show CDR1 as DFQATT and CDR2 as SNEGSKA (reference sequence). CDR3 length: 16 amino acids. The DNA of the CDR3 is TGCAGTGCCCAGCCCCGTCGAGCCCTGAACTACAATGTGCAGTTCTTC. Its translation is CSAQPRRALNYNVQFF.

This sequence joins TRBV7-2 and TRBJ2-6; D is uncertain. Germline V gene data show CDR1 as SGHTA and CDR2 as FQGNSA. The CDR3 is made up of 14 amino acids. V lost 11 bases to trimming and J lost 0 bases, with 11 bases between them. Written as DNA, the CDR3 is TGTGCCGTCGACGGTCGCTCTGGGGCCAACGTCCTGACTTTC. This gives the protein CAVDGRSGANVLTF. Complete variable domain (other parts from reference TRBV7-2 and TRBJ2-6): GAGVSQSPSNKVTEKGKDVELRCDPISGHTALYWYRQSLGQGLEFLIYFQGNSAPDKSGLPSDRFSAERTGGSVSTLTIQRTQQEDSAVYLCAVDGRSGANVLTFGAGSRLTVL.

This clonotype has just a few counts. The V call is TRBV5-1, the J call TRBJ1-1; TRBD1 matches 7 bases. CDR3 size: 12 residues. V lost 4 bases and J lost 8; bases outside the gene matches: 5. Germline V CDR1 and CDR2: SGHRS, YFSETQ. The CDR3 sequence is CASSLTGEEAFF. Here the CDR3 DNA reads TGCGCCAGCAGCCTCACAGGGGAAGAAGCTTTCTTT.

The rearrangement links TRBV29-1 to TRBJ2-1; TRBD2 matches 9 bases. The J call may not be correct, given that the DNA end is closer to TRBJ2-7. The CDR3 loop spans 15 amino acids. Germline V lookup: CDR1 SQVTM, CDR2 ANQGSEA. The CDR3 sequence: CSVGIAGVIYNEQYF. CDR3 DNA: TGCAGCGTGGGAATAGCGGGAGTGATCTACAATGAGCAGTACTTC.

This clonotype was seen more than once but under ten times. The chain recombines TRBV9 with TRBJ2-4; D remains ambiguous. With the DNA end fitting TRBJ2-7 better, the J assignment may be wrong. The CDR3 is made up of 16 amino acids. Germline V CDR1 and CDR2: SGDLS, YYNGEE. The CDR3 DNA sequence: TGTGCCAGCAGCGTAGATGGGAATTCCCAAAACTACGAGCAGTACTTC. This encodes CASSVDGNSQNYEQYF.

This clonotype was counted at least ten times. This rearrangement joins TRBV5-1 to TRBJ1-5; D not certain. Germline CDR1 and CDR2: SGHRS and YFSETQ. The CDR3 sequence is 12 residues long. V gave up 4 bases and J gave up 4 bases, with 6 bases separating them. CDR3 DNA: TGCGCCAGCAGCCTACCTAATCAGCCCCAGCATTTT. It encodes CASSLPNQPQHF.

As regards this clonotype: At one end, the junction sequence differs from germline, possibly due to a read error. The J gene is TRBJ2-5, the V gene TRBV6-6; TRBD2 is a possible D gene (6 bases). Germline assignment: CDR1 MNHNY and CDR2 SVGAGI (reference sequence). The CDR3 contains 13 residues. CDR3 bases: TGTGCCATCAGTTACGGGGGCCAAGAGACCCAGTACTTC. Amino acids: CAISYGGQETQYF.

This clonotype was found a few times. The chain couples TRBV7-2 to TRBJ2-1; 11 bases are shared with TRBD2. CDR1 SGHTA and CDR2 FQGNSA come from the germline V gene. This CDR3 has 15 residues. Germline trimming cut 5 bases from V and 5 bases from J; bases unmatched to any gene: 5. The CDR3 is CASSPTSGGNNEQFF. In nucleotides, the CDR3 is TGTGCCAGCAGCCCAACTAGCGGGGGAAACAATGAGCAGTTCTTC.

This sequence joins TRBV5-6 and TRBJ2-4; 14 bases align to TRBD2. The J call may be incorrect, as the DNA end agrees better with TRBJ2-7. Germline V gene sequence: CDR1 SGHDT, CDR2 YYEEEE. The CDR3 loop spans 16 amino acids. For the CDR3, the DNA is TGTGCCAGCAGCAAACCGACTAGCGGGGGGGCATACGAGCAGTACTTC. This codes for CASSKPTSGGAYEQYF.

This clonotype was picked up one time. At one end, the junction sequence differs from germline, possibly due to a read error. The V gene is TRBV11-2, the J gene TRBJ2-5, with 7 positions matching TRBD1. The germline CDR1 and CDR2 sequences are SGHAT and FQNNGV. CDR3 size: 15 residues. The CDR3 DNA sequence: TGTGCCAGCAGCCGCGCGGGCAGGGGGAGAGAGATCCAGTACTTC. Residues: CASSRAGRGREIQYF.

This chain connects TRBV7-2 to TRBJ2-7, with D perhaps assigned TRBD1 or TRBD2 (5 bases each). Trimming pared 5 bases from V and 3 bases from J, leaving 20 bases between. CDR3 length: 16 amino acids. The V gene's germline CDR1 is SGHTA and CDR2 FQGNSA. The CDR3 protein is CASSHTGTQRRYEQYF. The CDR3 nucleotides are TGTGCCAGCAGCCACACCGGGACGCAGCGTCGCTACGAGCAGTACTTC.

This clonotype occurred a few times. The chain's CDR3 is CASSLNRGSSYNEQFF. The DNA for the CDR3 is TGCGCCAGCAGCTTGAATCGGGGGAGCTCCTACAATGAGCAGTTCTTC. The V gene is TRBV5-1, the J gene TRBJ2-1; D might be TRBD2 (6 bases). The CDR3 is 16 residues long. Trimming took 1 base from V and 0 from J, leaving 11 bases between them. CDR1 is SGHRS and CDR2 is YFSETQ in the germline V gene.

The V gene is TRBV20-1, the J gene TRBJ1-2, with a tentative D call TRBD1 (5 bases). The CDR3 is 13 residues long. Germline values: CDR1 DFQATT, CDR2 SNEGSKA (reference sequence). With 1 base removed from V and 5 bases from J, the gap between germline ends came to 11 bases. The CDR3 loop reads CSARVETAYGYTF. CDR3 nucleotide sequence: TGCAGTGCTAGAGTCGAGACAGCATATGGCTACACCTTC.